The 17 T cell receptor beta chains listed next were all sequenced from one sample in a study of cytomegalovirus exposure and HLA in healthy donors. Assay: immunoSEQ multiplex PCR; the TCRdb copy retains only in-frame clones and omits some. Seen here are about 240,000 clones, 80% to 90% observed once, and the top ten hold roughly 2.5%. The sequenced sample consisted of PBMCs. The receptors stem from a man between 18 and 35 years old in good health and CMV-seronegative.

The chain combines TRBV15 with TRBJ2-5; D gene unclear. V dropped 0 bases and J dropped 2 bases, with 10 bases sitting between them. The CDR3 spans 15 residues. CDR1 and CDR2 (germline): LNHNV, YYDKDF (reference sequence). CDR3 residues: CATSRDSLTQETQYF. The CDR3 DNA reads TGTGCCACCAGCAGAGATTCACTGACTCAAGAGACCCAGTACTTC.

This sequence joins TRBV28 and TRBJ2-7; 9 bases fit TRBD2. The CDR3 is made up of 13 amino acids. CDR1 and CDR2 from the germline V gene are MDHEN and SYDVKM. Unmatched junction bases numbered 4, after V lost 5 bases and J lost 5 bases. CDR3 bases: TGTGCCAGCAGTGCGGGGGGGCGCGACGAGCAGTACTTC. It is translated as CASSAGGRDEQYF.

This rearrangement joins TRBV11-2 to TRBJ2-3; perhaps TRBD1 as D (5 bases). Trimming shortened V by 3 bases and J by 5 bases, and 6 bases separated the two germline ends. CDR1 and CDR2 (germline): SGHAT, FQNNGV. This CDR3 is 12 amino acids long. CDR3 in amino acids: CASSLTVDTQYF. CDR3 nucleotides: TGTGCCAGCAGCTTGACAGTAGATACGCAGTATTTT.

This chain connects TRBV7-2 to TRBJ2-3, with 7 bases aligning to TRBD1. The CDR3 length is 16 residues. The V and J ends lost 3 bases and 1 base, in that order; junction bases with no gene match: 7. Germline-derived CDR1 and CDR2 are SGHTA and FQGNSA. Written as DNA, the CDR3 is TGTGCCAGCAGCTTTAACAGGGGCCTACGCACAGATACGCAGTATTTT. Encoded protein: CASSFNRGLRTDTQYF.

The CDR3 here is CASSLGSSSTQYF. The CDR3 DNA reads TGCGCCAGCAGCTTGGGTAGCTCGAGTACGCAGTATTTT. This sequence joins TRBV5-1 and TRBJ2-3, with D uncertain. Germline CDR1 reads SGHRS; CDR2 reads YFSETQ. Trimming left V 0 bases short and J 8 bases short, with 10 bases between. The CDR3 length is 13 residues.

This chain uses TRBV4-1 with TRBJ2-2; 9 positions agree with TRBD1. With 2 bases clipped from V and 1 base from J, the junction kept 2 bases outside the gene matches. Germline lookup yields CDR1 MGHRA and CDR2 YSYEKL. The CDR3 sequence is 16 residues long. The CDR3 bases are TGCGCCAGCAGCCAACGGGACAGGGAGAACACCGGGGAGCTGTTTTTT. It codes for CASSQRDRENTGELFF.

V usage is TRBV4-1 and J usage is TRBJ1-2; D possibly corresponds to TRBD1 (6 bases). This CDR3 region has 15 residues. Deletions cut 0 bases from V and 4 bases from J, with 12 bases between. The V gene's germline CDR1 is MGHRA and CDR2 YSYEKL. DNA for the CDR3: TGCGCCAGCAGCCAAGATACAGGGTTCCCCTATGGCTACACCTTC. This sequence encodes CASSQDTGFPYGYTF.

This rearrangement joins TRBV4-1 to TRBJ1-5, with 7 bases lining up with TRBD1. The V segment lost 4 bases and the J segment 6 bases; nucleotides outside the gene matches: 9. The CDR3 is 15 amino acids. Germline loops: CDR1 MGHRA, CDR2 YSYEKL. CDR3 coding DNA: TGCGCCAGCAGCCGAGAACAGGGGCCGGGTCAGCCCCAGCATTTT. Translated: CASSREQGPGQPQHF.

In regard to this clone: Other nucleotide sequences from this sample produce the same CDR3. The rearrangement uses TRBV5-1 and TRBJ2-5, with TRBD1 identical over 7 bases. Germline V gene sequence: CDR1 SGHRS, CDR2 YFSETQ. The V segment lost 3 bases and the J segment 1 base; nucleotides outside the gene matches: 0. This CDR3 region has 13 residues. CDR3 sequence (DNA): TGCGCCAGCAGCTCAGGGGGCCAAGAGACCCAGTACTTC. It codes for CASSSGGQETQYF.

With regard to this clone: Other DNA sequences of this sample code for an identical CDR3. This chain connects TRBV20-1 to TRBJ2-5; weak D call: TRBD1 (5 bases). V was pared by 2 bases and J by 4 bases, with 5 bases between. Germline values: CDR1 DFQATT, CDR2 SNEGSKA (reference sequence). The CDR3 has 11 residues. The DNA for the CDR3 is TGCAGTGCTAGAAGGGGAGAGACCCAGTACTTC. Protein product: CSARRGETQYF.

J is TRBJ2-3 and V is TRBV30; D remains unclear. Germline CDR1 reads GTSNPN; CDR2 reads SVGIG (reference sequence). The CDR3 totals 15 residues. The V end lost 0 bases, the J end lost 2 bases, and 12 bases lay between the germline ends. The CDR3 DNA follows: TGTGCCTGGAGTGTAAACCGGGTTTCCACAGATACGCAGTATTTT. Translation gives CAWSVNRVSTDTQYF.

This clone was observed a few times. In nucleotides, the CDR3 is TGCGCCAGCAGTGAGTCTGAGACAGTGCTCTATGGCTACACCTTC. Residues: CASSESETVLYGYTF. This chain uses TRBV10-2 with TRBJ1-2; the D gene is possibly TRBD1 (5 bases). This CDR3 has 15 amino acids. The V and J ends lost 0 bases and 4 bases respectively, with 12 bases between them. The germline V gene has CDR1 WSHSY and CDR2 SAAADI.

This chain links TRBV7-6 with TRBJ2-6; D is uncertain. The germline V gene encodes CDR1 SGHVS and CDR2 FNYEAQ. Trimming left V 2 bases short and J 3 bases short, with 2 bases between. This CDR3 spans 13 amino acids. The CDR3 loop is CASSLRGANVLTF. Here the CDR3 DNA reads TGTGCCAGCAGCTTACGTGGGGCCAACGTCCTGACTTTC. Using reference TRBV7-6 and TRBJ2-6 for the parts outside the CDR3, the full variable domain is GAGVSQSPRYKVTKRGQDVALRCDPISGHVSLYWYRQALGQGPEFLTYFNYEAQQDKSGLPNDRFSAERPEGSISTLTIQRTEQRDSAMYRCASSLRGANVLTFGAGSRLTVL.

V gene TRBV27 combines with J gene TRBJ1-4; TRBD1 aligns across 8 bases. The CDR3 is 14 amino acids. The junction had 5 bases not matched to a gene; V was cut back by 4 bases and J by 7 bases. Germline lookup yields CDR1 MNHEY and CDR2 SMNVEV (reference sequence). CDR3: CASSYGTGPEKLFF. The DNA for the CDR3 is TGTGCCAGCAGTTACGGGACAGGTCCTGAAAAACTGTTTTTT.

The rearrangement joins TRBV28 to TRBJ2-2; tentative D call: TRBD1 (5 bases). The germline V gene has CDR1 MDHEN and CDR2 SYDVKM. V shed 0 bases and J shed 8 bases, with 10 bases lying between them. The CDR3 totals 14 residues. The CDR3: CASSLWVQGGELFF. The CDR3 DNA is TGTGCCAGCAGTTTATGGGTCCAGGGTGGGGAGCTGTTTTTT.

This rearrangement joins TRBV18 to TRBJ2-7; D possibly corresponds to TRBD1 (6 bases). Trimming removed 4 bases from V and 3 bases from J, with 10 bases in between. Germline values: CDR1 KGHSH, CDR2 LQKENI. The CDR3 is 13 residues long. CDR3 coding DNA: TGTGCCAGCTCACAGCTAGGGGGCTACGAGCAGTACTTC. It codes for CASSQLGGYEQYF.

The chain combines TRBV6-4 with TRBJ2-7, with a weak D call TRBD2 (6 bases). The V end was cut by 0 bases, the J end by 4 bases, with 13 bases between. Germline CDR1 MRHNA, CDR2 SNTAGT. The CDR3 has 15 amino acids. CDR3: CASSDSWEVVYEQYF. The CDR3, as DNA: TGTGCCAGCAGTGACTCCTGGGAGGTCGTGTACGAGCAGTACTTC.